The 19 T cell receptor beta chains presented below share a single source sample, sequenced in a study of blood T cell repertoires in COVID-19. The assay was immunoSEQ multiplex PCR, and TCRdb's table has in-frame clones only and misses some. The table records some 180,000 clones, around 83% of them present only once. Sequences were obtained from PBMCs or T cells enriched from blood (not recorded which). All receptors derive from a woman aged 35 to 49 in a cohort exposed to, infected with or recovered from COVID-19 (not recorded which).

This clone was seen once. The chain couples TRBV28 to TRBJ1-1; 12 bases are a match to TRBD1. This CDR3 is built from 14 residues. Germline V CDR1 and CDR2: MDHEN, SYDVKM. The V segment lost 2 bases and the J segment 8 bases; nucleotides outside the gene matches: 3. CDR3 sequence reads: CASSLGTGGREAFF. The CDR3, as DNA: TGTGCCAGCAGTTTAGGGACAGGGGGCAGGGAAGCTTTCTTT.

The CDR3 here is CASSQGQGDQPQHF. For the CDR3, the DNA is TGTGCCAGCAGCCAGGGACAGGGGGACCAGCCCCAGCATTTT. The chain uses TRBV9 and TRBJ1-5, with TRBD1 identical over 11 bases. J lost 7 bases, V lost 4 bases, and 4 bases had no gene match. The germline V gene has CDR1 SGDLS and CDR2 YYNGEE. This CDR3 region has 14 residues.

The gene calls are TRBV11-3 and TRBJ2-1; 10 bases agree with TRBD1. CDR1 is SGHNT, CDR2 YENEEA, per germline. The CDR3 runs 14 residues. With 1 base clipped from V and 6 bases from J, the junction kept 0 bases outside the gene matches. CDR3 DNA sequence: TGTGCCAGCAGCTTAGGGACAGGGGGCAATGAGCAGTTCTTC. Protein: CASSLGTGGNEQFF. The full variable domain, with the rest looked up from reference TRBV11-3 and TRBJ2-1, is EAGVVQSPRYKIIEKKQPVAFWCNPISGHNTLYWYLQNLGQGPELLIRYENEEAVDDSQLPKDRFSAERLKGVDSTLKIQPAELGDSAVYLCASSLGTGGNEQFFGPGTRLTVL.

The chain combines TRBV28 with TRBJ2-1; D remains unclear. This CDR3 contains 16 residues. Trimming took 4 bases from V and 6 from J, leaving 19 bases between them. CDR1 and CDR2 from the germline V gene are MDHEN and SYDVKM. CDR3 amino acids: CASSSGQEWSGNEQFF. DNA of the CDR3: TGTGCCAGCAGTTCAGGTCAAGAATGGTCTGGCAATGAGCAGTTCTTC.

The chain has TRBV10-3 and TRBJ2-7; TRBD1 matches at 8 bases. Germline V gives CDR1 ENHRY, CDR2 SYGVKD. The CDR3 has 15 residues. Trimming removed 4 bases from V and 4 bases from J; junction bases left unmatched: 9. CDR3 region: CAISGLGDRIYEQYF. The DNA of the CDR3 is TGTGCCATCAGTGGGCTAGGGGACAGGATATACGAGCAGTACTTC.

The chain couples TRBV5-3 to TRBJ1-2; D remains ambiguous. TRBV5-3 is labeled an ORF, and its function is uncertain. This CDR3 spans 12 amino acids. Between the trimmed V and J ends, which lost 1 base and 8 bases, there was a span of 9 bases. The CDR3 reads CARSLLRCGYTF. CDR3 nucleotides: TGTGCCAGAAGCTTGCTGAGGTGCGGCTACACCTTC.

The chain recombines TRBV24-1 with TRBJ1-1, with D possibly TRBD1 on 6 matching bases. The CDR3 has 13 residues. From germline, CDR1 is KGHDR and CDR2 SFDVKD. CDR3: CATRGAGYTEAFF. CDR3 bases: TGTGCAACTCGGGGGGCGGGGTACACTGAAGCTTTCTTT.

The V call is TRBV10-3, the J call TRBJ2-6, with D perhaps matching TRBD2 (6 bases). The V and J ends lost 6 bases and 0 bases respectively, with 15 bases between them. This CDR3 is built from 17 residues. Germline CDR1 ENHRY, CDR2 SYGVKD. CDR3 sequence reads: CAISPGRQVSGANVLTF. DNA for the CDR3: TGTGCCATCAGCCCCGGGAGACAAGTCTCTGGGGCCAACGTCCTGACTTTC.

The CDR3 region is CASSPIPADTGELFF. CDR3 coding DNA: TGTGCCAGTAGTCCGATTCCGGCGGACACCGGGGAGCTGTTTTTT. This chain joins TRBV19 and TRBJ2-2; D call uncertain. CDR1 and CDR2 from the germline V gene are LNHDA and SQIVND (reference sequence). The CDR3 is 15 amino acids. V lost 5 bases to trimming and J lost 3 bases, with 13 bases between them.

This chain connects TRBV27 to TRBJ2-2; 7 bases are shared with TRBD1. This CDR3 comprises 14 residues. V dropped 7 bases and J dropped 5; count of bases not matched to a gene: 7. From germline, CDR1 is MNHEY and CDR2 SMNVEV (reference sequence). In DNA form, the CDR3 reads TGTGCCAGCACCCAGCCCAGGGGGACCGGGGAGCTGTTTTTT. Translating it yields CASTQPRGTGELFF.

The CDR3 region is CASSFDPGGEQFF. The CDR3 coding sequence is TGTGCCAGCAGCTTTGACCCAGGGGGTGAGCAGTTCTTC. The V gene is TRBV7-9, the J gene TRBJ2-1; 7 bases agree with TRBD1. The V gene end was trimmed by 3 bases and the J gene end by 9 bases; junction bases not matched to a gene: 5. There are 13 residues in the CDR3. Germline CDR1 SEHNR, CDR2 FQNEAQ (reference sequence). Together with reference TRBV7-9 and TRBJ2-1, the CDR3 gives the full variable domain: DTGVSQNPRHKITKRGQNVTFRCDPISEHNRLYWYRQTLGQGPEFLTYFQNEAQLEKSRLLSDRFSAERPKGSFSTLEIQRTEQGDSAMYLCASSFDPGGEQFFGPGTRLTVL.

This clone was seen just once. The genes are TRBV19 and TRBJ1-1; 10 bases line up with TRBD1. Trimming cost V 4 bases and J 3 bases; bases outside gene matches: 11. This CDR3 spans 17 amino acids. Germline assignment: CDR1 LNHDA and CDR2 SQIVND (reference sequence). The CDR3 is CASSTVGTGVSDTEAFF. DNA of the CDR3: TGTGCCAGTAGTACCGTTGGGACAGGGGTCTCAGACACTGAAGCTTTCTTT.

The chain is built from TRBV4-3 and TRBJ1-2; 8 bases align to TRBD1. There are 15 residues in the CDR3. Unmatched junction bases numbered 5, after V lost 2 bases and J lost 3 bases. CDR1 LGHNA and CDR2 YSLEER come from the germline V gene. In DNA form, the CDR3 reads TGCGCCAGCAGCCAATACTTGGGACAGGACTATGGCTACACCTTC. Its translation: CASSQYLGQDYGYTF.

The chain uses TRBV5-6 and TRBJ1-2; D is possibly TRBD1 (6 bases). The germline CDR1 and CDR2 sequences are SGHDT and YYEEEE. The CDR3 sequence is 14 residues long. V was shortened by 4 bases and J by 2 bases, with 12 bases between the two germline ends. The CDR3, as DNA: TGTGCCAGCAGCCCACAGGGAGTCAACTATGGCTACACCTTC. Translated, it gives CASSPQGVNYGYTF.

This chain connects TRBV19 to TRBJ2-1, with TRBD1 matching over 8 bases. The junction had 8 bases not matched to a gene; V was cut back by 5 bases and J by 2 bases. The CDR3 extends over 16 amino acids. CDR1 LNHDA and CDR2 SQIVND come from the germline V gene (reference sequence). For the CDR3, the DNA is TGTGCCAGTAGTCCGGGACAGGAGATCACCTACAATGAGCAGTTCTTC. Its protein is CASSPGQEITYNEQFF.

This clone showed up just a few times. The chain couples TRBV5-1 to TRBJ1-1, with TRBD1 identical over 10 bases. The length of the CDR3 is 16 residues. Trimming cost V 4 bases and J 0 bases; bases outside gene matches: 6. From germline, CDR1 is SGHRS and CDR2 YFSETQ. This CDR3 reads CASSPGQGWLNTEAFF. Here the CDR3 DNA reads TGCGCCAGCAGCCCGGGACAGGGGTGGTTGAACACTGAAGCTTTCTTT.

The CDR3 nucleotides read TGTGCCAGCAGCGCTGGACAGGCCCCCTCGGGGGATACGCAGTATTTT. Its translation: CASSAGQAPSGDTQYF. The V and J genes are TRBV9 and TRBJ2-3; 7 nucleotides align to TRBD1. The CDR3 covers 16 residues. The germline gives CDR1 SGDLS, CDR2 YYNGEE. J lost 6 bases, V lost 3 bases, and 13 bases had no gene match.

V gene TRBV4-2 combines with J gene TRBJ2-2; a weak D match, TRBD2 (6 bases). Trimming left V 0 bases short and J 1 base short, with 9 bases between. The CDR3 contains 16 residues. Germline assignment: CDR1 LGHNA and CDR2 YNFKEQ. CDR3 in DNA: TGTGCCAGCAGCCAAGATCGACTAGGGAACACCGGGGAGCTGTTTTTT. This encodes CASSQDRLGNTGELFF.

This clone was detected only a few times. The chain is built from TRBV19 and TRBJ1-1, with D tentatively TRBD1 (5 bases). The CDR3 has 14 amino acids. The germline gives CDR1 LNHDA, CDR2 SQIVND (reference sequence). Trimming pared 10 bases from V and 0 bases from J, leaving 15 bases between. The CDR3 nucleotides are TGTGCCACACGGAGGGGCCACATGAACACTGAAGCTTTCTTT. Encoded protein: CATRRGHMNTEAFF.